The 27 T cell receptor beta chains below all came from one sample that was sequenced in a study of blood T cell repertoires in COVID-19 (dated by TCRdb to the early 2020s). The receptor library was made with the immunoSEQ multiplex PCR assay. Sourced from immuneACCESS, this table was stored by TCRdb with only in-frame sequences that have V and J called. A share of the clones is absent; for the studies checked, an unresolved V gene accounts for under half, and the remainder has no known explanation. Across this sample there are about 260,000 clones, with 86% seen only once. Around 10% of the sample goes to the ten largest clones. Material: peripheral blood. These receptors all stem from a man between 40 and 49 years old who had recovered from COVID-19.

The CDR3: CASSWTGFLAGELFF. The CDR3 nucleotides read TGTGCCAGCAGCTGGACAGGGTTTCTCGCCGGGGAGCTGTTTTTT. The chain joins TRBV7-2 to TRBJ2-2; 8 nucleotides line up with TRBD1. The CDR3 covers 15 residues. Unmatched junction bases numbered 7, after V lost 4 bases and J lost 6 bases. Germline V lookup: CDR1 SGHTA, CDR2 FQGNSA.

The chain uses TRBV2 and TRBJ2-4; 7 nucleotides line up with TRBD1. CDR3 length: 16 amino acids. J lost 0 bases, V lost 7 bases, and 9 bases had no gene match. Germline V CDR1 and CDR2: SNHLY, FYNNEI. For the CDR3, the DNA is TGTGCCAGCATAAGAGGGACAGAACTAGCCAAAAACATTCAGTACTTC. Translation gives CASIRGTELAKNIQYF.

The rearrangement joins TRBV7-6 to TRBJ1-1; no clear D. This CDR3 spans 19 amino acids. Trimming cost V 0 bases and J 4 bases, with 24 bases left between them. Per germline, CDR1 SGHVS and CDR2 FNYEAQ. The CDR3 loop reads CASSLAHQAARRLATEAFF. In nucleotides, the CDR3 is TGTGCCAGCAGCTTAGCGCACCAGGCGGCCCGCCGTCTAGCCACTGAAGCTTTCTTT.

The CDR3 nucleotides read TGCGCCAGCAGCCCAACCGGACGGGGAGGGGACACTGAAGCTTTCTTT. Protein: CASSPTGRGGDTEAFF. V is TRBV5-1 and J is TRBJ1-1, with D maybe TRBD1 (5 bases). The CDR3 contains 16 residues. Germline values: CDR1 SGHRS, CDR2 YFSETQ. V lost 4 bases and J lost 3, with 19 bases in between.

The chain employs TRBV13 and TRBJ2-7, with TRBD2 matching over 14 bases. The V segment lost 4 bases and the J segment 1 base; nucleotides outside the gene matches: 6. The CDR3 sequence is 17 residues long. Germline CDR1 is PRHDT and CDR2 is FYEKMQ (reference sequence). In DNA, the CDR3 is TGTGCCAGCAGCTCGGGACTAGCGGGAGCCCCATCCTACGAGCAGTACTTC. This gives the protein CASSSGLAGAPSYEQYF. The complete variable domain, with remaining parts taken from reference TRBV13 and TRBJ2-7, reads AAGVIQSPRHLIKEKRETATLKCYPIPRHDTVYWYQQGPGQDPQFLISFYEKMQSDKGSIPDRFSAQQFSDYHSELNMSSLELGDSALYFCASSSGLAGAPSYEQYFGPGTRLTVT.

The chain joins TRBV10-3 to TRBJ2-3, with D possibly being TRBD2 (6 bases). The V end was cut by 2 bases, the J end by 2 bases, with 17 bases between. Germline V gives CDR1 ENHRY, CDR2 SYGVKD. CDR3 length equals 17 residues. The CDR3 DNA reads as TGTGCCATCAGTGAGCCCACGGGACTCGTTGTCACAGATACGCAGTATTTT. Protein product: CAISEPTGLVVTDTQYF.

The V call is TRBV30, the J call TRBJ1-6; D is uncertain. Germline V gene sequence: CDR1 GTSNPN, CDR2 SVGIG (reference sequence). There are 17 residues in the CDR3. V gave up 7 bases and J gave up 4 bases, with 23 bases separating them. This CDR3 is CAYLPPTSRTYNSPLHF. CDR3 coding DNA: TGTGCCTACCTACCCCCTACATCCCGGACTTATAATTCACCCCTCCACTTT.

The chain couples TRBV3-1 (or the pseudogene TRBV3-2) to TRBJ2-6; 10 bases agree with TRBD1. There are 17 residues in the CDR3. The V and J ends lost 5 bases and 0 bases, in that order; junction bases with no gene match: 4. From germline, CDR1 is LGHDT and CDR2 YNNKEL (reference sequence). The CDR3 bases are TGTGCCAGCAGCTTACGGACAGGGGGCTCTGGGGCCAACGTCCTGACTTTC. Translated: CASSLRTGGSGANVLTF.

A few counts support this clone. The CDR3 region is CASSYDRGEQFF. DNA of the CDR3: TGCGCCAGCAGCTACGACAGGGGAGAGCAGTTCTTC. This chain joins TRBV4-3 and TRBJ2-1; 8 bases line up with TRBD1. The germline CDR1 and CDR2 sequences are LGHNA and YSLEER. This CDR3 is 12 amino acids long. The junction had 4 bases not matched to a gene; V was cut back by 5 bases and J by 10 bases.

The rearrangement links TRBV5-4 to TRBJ2-3; TRBD2 matches 7 bases. Germline lookup yields CDR1 SGHNT and CDR2 YYREEE (reference sequence). The CDR3 covers 15 residues. The V segment lost 4 bases and the J segment 0 bases; nucleotides outside the gene matches: 5. This chain's CDR3 is CASSHQRGSTDTQYF. The CDR3 bases are TGTGCCAGCAGCCACCAGCGGGGAAGCACAGATACGCAGTATTTT.

This chain links TRBV2 with TRBJ1-3, with 7 bases lining up with TRBD1. After removal of 4 bases from V and 4 bases from J, the junction contained 10 bases not matched to a gene. This CDR3 contains 16 residues. Germline-derived CDR1 and CDR2 are SNHLY and FYNNEI. For the CDR3, the DNA is TGTGCCAGCAGTGGAAGGACAGGTCCGTGGGGAAACACCATATATTTT. Amino acid sequence: CASSGRTGPWGNTIYF.

This chain connects TRBV7-2 to TRBJ2-2; a possible D gene is TRBD2 (5 bases). The CDR3 is 15 residues long. CDR1 is SGHTA, CDR2 FQGNSA, per germline. V lost 1 base, J lost 4 bases, and 10 bases lay in between. The CDR3 loop reads CASSLGRVATGELFF. The CDR3 DNA reads as TGTGCCAGCAGCTTAGGGCGGGTAGCCACCGGGGAGCTGTTTTTT.

This sequence joins TRBV6-6 and TRBJ1-1, with D perhaps TRBD1 (5 bases). The germline V and J ends were trimmed by 0 bases and 13 bases, with 9 bases remaining between them. The length of the CDR3 is 11 residues. CDR1 and CDR2 from the germline V gene are MNHNY and SVGAGI (reference sequence). The CDR3 region has the DNA TGTGCCAGCAGTTACTCAGGGGTTGGTTTCTTT. Translating gives CASSYSGVGFF.

This chain links TRBV27 with TRBJ2-5, with D possibly being TRBD1 (6 bases). Germline V CDR1 and CDR2: MNHEY, SMNVEV (reference sequence). V was clipped by 4 bases and J by 5 bases, with 14 bases between them. This CDR3 has 14 amino acids. The CDR3 DNA sequence: TGTGCCAGCAGTTACTACAGGGACGGGGAGACCCAGTACTTC. Translating it yields CASSYYRDGETQYF.

The chain employs TRBV10-2 and TRBJ2-1; 7 bases map to TRBD2. V lost 2 bases and J lost 2; bases outside the gene matches: 0. The CDR3 length is 14 residues. Germline V gene data show CDR1 as WSHSY and CDR2 as SAAADI. CDR3 sequence reads: CASSEGGAYNEQFF. CDR3 DNA sequence: TGCGCCAGCAGTGAGGGGGGGGCCTACAATGAGCAGTTCTTC.

The rearrangement links TRBV19 to TRBJ2-3; 12 bases map to TRBD2. Germline V gives CDR1 LNHDA, CDR2 SQIVND (reference sequence). The CDR3 is made up of 15 amino acids. Germline trimming cut 6 bases from V and 4 bases from J; bases unmatched to any gene: 5. Here the CDR3 reads CASSGGLAGSDTQYF. CDR3 coding DNA: TGTGCCAGTAGCGGCGGACTAGCGGGGTCAGATACGCAGTATTTT.

V is TRBV9 and J is TRBJ2-5, with TRBD2 matching 10 bases. The V gene end was trimmed by 3 bases and the J gene end by 5 bases; junction bases not matched to a gene: 7. Germline assignment: CDR1 SGDLS and CDR2 YYNGEE. This CDR3 region has 15 residues. The CDR3 region has the DNA TGTGCCAGCAGCGCCATAGCGGGGGGTGGGGAGACCCAGTACTTC. Translating it yields CASSAIAGGGETQYF.

V is TRBV15 and J is TRBJ2-5; 8 nucleotides agree with TRBD2. After removal of 1 base from V and 2 bases from J, the junction contained 6 bases not matched to a gene. Per the germline V gene, CDR1 is LNHNV and CDR2 is YYDKDF (reference sequence). The CDR3 has 16 residues. The CDR3 sequence is CATSRGLRGVQETQYF. CDR3 nucleotide sequence: TGTGCCACCAGCAGAGGGTTGCGGGGGGTACAAGAGACCCAGTACTTC.

The genes are TRBV19 and TRBJ2-4, with no clear D. The CDR3 runs to 13 residues. V was cut by 3 bases and J by 9 bases, with 12 bases left in between. Germline V gene data show CDR1 as LNHDA and CDR2 as SQIVND (reference sequence). In DNA, the CDR3 is TGTGCCAGTAGTATCTCTCTCGGTGGCATTCAGTACTTC. It codes for CASSISLGGIQYF.

This clone has only a few counts. This chain joins TRBV5-1 and TRBJ1-1; 7 positions agree with TRBD1. CDR3 size: 15 residues. V gave up 0 bases and J gave up 7 bases; unmatched junction bases: 9. Germline V gives CDR1 SGHRS, CDR2 YFSETQ. The CDR3 DNA follows: TGCGCCAGCAGCTTGGCGCTAACAGGGGTGGGTGAAGCTTTCTTT. This gives the protein CASSLALTGVGEAFF.

The chain carries TRBV19 and TRBJ2-7; 10 bases match TRBD2. V lost 1 base to trimming and J lost 3 bases; unmatched junction nucleotides: 9. Per germline, CDR1 LNHDA and CDR2 SQIVND (reference sequence). The CDR3 runs to 17 residues. The CDR3 region is CASSIGLTKRGGYEQYF. The DNA of the CDR3 is TGTGCCAGTAGTATAGGCCTAACCAAGCGGGGGGGCTACGAGCAGTACTTC.

The genes are TRBV15 and TRBJ2-1; possible D gene TRBD2, 5 bases. Per the germline V gene, CDR1 is LNHNV and CDR2 is YYDKDF (reference sequence). V lost 4 bases and J 4 bases, leaving 20 bases between the germline ends. The CDR3 runs 17 residues. The CDR3 DNA reads TGTGCCACCAGCACCCCCCGGGATGCGGAACATTACAATGAGCAGTTCTTC. This translates into CATSTPRDAEHYNEQFF.

This CDR3 reads CASSPNTEAFF. The CDR3 nucleotides read TGTGCCAGCAGTCCTAACACTGAAGCTTTCTTT. This chain connects TRBV28 to TRBJ1-1; the D is unclear. The V end lost 5 bases, the J end lost 2 bases, and 3 bases lay between the germline ends. CDR1 and CDR2 from the germline V gene are MDHEN and SYDVKM. There are 11 residues in the CDR3.

The chain employs TRBV30 and TRBJ1-2; possibly TRBD1 for D (5 bases). The CDR3 spans 12 residues. In germline, CDR1 is GTSNPN, CDR2 SVGIG (reference sequence). The V and J ends lost 3 bases and 4 bases respectively, with 9 bases between them. CDR3 sequence (DNA): TGTGCCTGGAGAGACAGACCCTATGGCTACACCTTC. Residues: CAWRDRPYGYTF.

This rearrangement joins TRBV20-1 to TRBJ2-1, with 8 bases matching TRBD2. Germline V gives CDR1 DFQATT, CDR2 SNEGSKA (reference sequence). The CDR3 runs 14 residues. Trimming cost V 3 bases and J 7 bases; bases outside gene matches: 8. The chain's CDR3 is CSASRAGVGNEQFF. Written as DNA, the CDR3 is TGCAGTGCTAGTCGAGCGGGAGTAGGTAATGAGCAGTTCTTC.

The J gene is TRBJ2-5, the V gene TRBV7-6; 15 bases are shared with TRBD2. CDR1 is SGHVS, CDR2 FNYEAQ, per germline. The CDR3 runs 17 residues. The J segment lost 4 bases and the V segment lost 5 bases, leaving 8 bases of the junction unmatched. The CDR3 coding sequence is TGTGCCAGCAGCCCGGGACTAGCGGGGGGCACACGAGAGACCCAGTACTTC. It codes for CASSPGLAGGTRETQYF. The entire variable domain, with the rest obtained from reference TRBV7-6 and TRBJ2-5, is as follows: GAGVSQSPRYKVTKRGQDVALRCDPISGHVSLYWYRQALGQGPEFLTYFNYEAQQDKSGLPNDRFSAERPEGSISTLTIQRTEQRDSAMYRCASSPGLAGGTRETQYFGPGTRLLVL.

The chain combines TRBV7-3 with TRBJ2-3, with no clear D. Trimming took 2 bases from V and 2 from J, leaving 8 bases between them. This CDR3 is built from 14 residues. The germline V gene has CDR1 SGHTA and CDR2 FQGTGA. CDR3 nucleotides: TGTGCCAGCAGCTTATCGGCGGACACAGATACGCAGTATTTT. Its translation is CASSLSADTDTQYF.